This TCR beta chain was sequenced during a study of beta chain features in type 1 diabetes. Per the germline V gene, CDR1 is SQVTM and CDR2 is ANQGSEA. The junction had 2 bases not matched to a gene; V was cut back by 3 bases and J by 1 base. The CDR3 covers 13 residues. This clone was seen only a few times. Antigen specificity is unknown. Study-wide results and limits: Any PCR bias toward short templates would affect both groups alike. More deletions and fewer insertions at VDJ junctions were seen in type 1 diabetes patients.

Sorted CD4+ subsets: naive, central memory, regulatory, stem cell-like memory (CD45RO/CCR7/CD25/CD127/CD95/CD27 panel). The investigators reverse transcribed all of the isolated RNA, so they sequenced expressed TCRB transcripts. An average roughly 3.3 million reads came from naive, central memory and regulatory T cell samples. Here immunoSEQ multiplex PCR was the method, and the copy in TCRdb shows in-frame clones only, minus some. The sample contains about 270,000 clones, roughly 15% of which appear only once. This TCR was sampled from a woman between 40 and 55 years old in good health. The rearrangement links TRBV29-1 to TRBJ2-5; 7 positions match TRBD2. Sequencing used naive CD4+ T cells from blood. CDR3 bases: TGCAGCGTTGAGGGGGGGACCCAAGAGACCCAGTACTTC. This translates into CSVEGGTQETQYF.